The 27 T cell receptor beta chains below all came from one sample that was sequenced in a study of T-cell memory formation after mild COVID-19. TCRdb processed the 5' RACE reads anew with MiXCR; each CDR3 protein has one entry. Counted here are under 70,000 distinct CDR3 sequences, 9.3% occurring once; the ten biggest clones make up 1.1%. The sequencing input was PBMCs or a T cell subset sorted from them (not recorded which). Receptors were obtained from a man aged 18 to 35 who had mild COVID-19 (a few samples of this study predate the infection). Cell type and time point are not known.

The V call is TRBV7-9, the J call TRBJ1-2; 7 bases agree with TRBD1. There are 13 residues in the CDR3. Losses at the gene ends were 3 bases for V and 6 bases for J; bases not matched to a gene: 4. CDR1 and CDR2 from the germline V gene are SEHNR and FQNEAQ (reference sequence). The CDR3 region is CASSFAQGDGYTF. The CDR3 DNA follows: TGTGCCAGCAGCTTTGCTCAGGGGGATGGCTACACCTTC.

This clonotype was recorded at least ten times. The chain carries TRBV6-1 and TRBJ1-5, with D unclear. The CDR3 has 13 residues. Trimming cost V 2 bases and J 6 bases, with 8 bases left between them. Germline CDR1 reads MNHNS; CDR2 reads SASEGT. The CDR3 spells CASSETGAQPQHF. The CDR3, as DNA: TGTGCCAGCAGTGAAACGGGCGCTCAGCCCCAGCATTTT.

On this clonotype: With a much larger clone just one base away, this may be a read error. The final CDR3 position lacks the conserved phenylalanine or tryptophan, pointing to a likely read error. CDR3 nucleotide sequence: TGTGCCAGCAGCGAACAAGTTTATGGCTACACCTTG. It translates to CASSEQVYGYTL. The chain uses TRBV7-9 and TRBJ1-2; D unclear. The ends were cut back, 5 bases at V and 5 bases at J, with 9 bases in the middle. Per the germline V gene, CDR1 is SEHNR and CDR2 is FQNEAQ (reference sequence). CDR3 length equals 12 residues.

There are many counts of this clonotype. The chain is built from TRBV4-1 and TRBJ2-3; D remains ambiguous. Germline-derived CDR1 and CDR2 are MGHRA and YSYEKL. V shed 4 bases and J shed 0 bases, with 23 bases lying between them. This CDR3 has 19 residues. The CDR3 reads CASSLTWGFYKSSTDTQYF. The CDR3 coding sequence is TGCGCCAGCAGCCTTACCTGGGGATTCTATAAATCTAGCACAGATACGCAGTATTTT.

As for this clonotype: At one of its ends the junction is not consistent with the germline gene, which may arise from a read error. J is TRBJ1-1 and V is TRBV4-1, with 9 bases that match TRBD1. Germline CDR1 MGHRA, CDR2 YSYEKL. This CDR3 region has 12 residues. The CDR3 nucleotides read TGCGCCAGCAGCCTCCAACAGGGGGCCGAGGTCTTT. Amino acids: CASSLQQGAEVF.

The chain combines TRBV20-1 with TRBJ2-1; perhaps TRBD2 as D (6 bases). The V gene's germline CDR1 is DFQATT and CDR2 SNEGSKA (reference sequence). CDR3 length: 13 amino acids. V was trimmed by 4 bases and J by 5 bases, leaving 12 bases between them. The CDR3 nucleotides are TGCAGTGCTACTAGTAGCGGAAACAATGAGCAGTTCTTC. This sequence encodes CSATSSGNNEQFF.

This clonotype was seen a few times. This chain connects TRBV7-2 to TRBJ2-2, with D possibly matching TRBD1 (6 bases). V dropped 3 bases and J dropped 1 base, with 6 bases sitting between them. There are 14 residues in the CDR3. From germline, CDR1 is SGHTA and CDR2 FQGNSA. CDR3 coding DNA: TGTGCCAGCAGCTTCAGGGGGAACACCGGGGAGCTGTTTTTT. Residues: CASSFRGNTGELFF.

This clonotype has just a few counts. The chain joins TRBV10-3 to TRBJ2-3; a weak D match, TRBD2 (6 bases). Trimming shortened V by 7 bases and J by 2 bases, and 16 bases separated the two germline ends. Germline loops: CDR1 ENHRY, CDR2 SYGVKD. The CDR3 length is 15 residues. CDR3 amino acids: CAIKGRLEFTDTQYF. As DNA, the CDR3 is TGTGCCATCAAGGGTAGACTAGAGTTCACAGATACGCAGTATTTT.

In its sample, this clonotype was seen many times. This chain joins TRBV7-2 and TRBJ2-7; the D gene is possibly TRBD1 (6 bases). CDR3 length: 14 amino acids. Looked up from germline, CDR1 is SGHTA and CDR2 is FQGNSA. Trimming cost V 4 bases and J 2 bases, with 12 bases left between them. DNA of the CDR3: TGTGCCAGCAGCTCGGACAGTGCAACCTACGAGCAGTACTTC. Translation gives CASSSDSATYEQYF. The full variable domain, with the rest looked up from reference TRBV7-2 and TRBJ2-7, is GAGVSQSPSNKVTEKGKDVELRCDPISGHTALYWYRQSLGQGLEFLIYFQGNSAPDKSGLPSDRFSAERTGGSVSTLTIQRTQQEDSAVYLCASSSDSATYEQYFGPGTRLTVT.

This clonotype was observed many times. This chain links TRBV20-1 with TRBJ2-5, with D perhaps given as TRBD1 or TRBD2 (5 bases each). This CDR3 region has 13 residues. Germline CDR1 DFQATT, CDR2 SNEGSKA (reference sequence). The germline V and J ends were trimmed by 4 bases and 5 bases, with 14 bases remaining between them. CDR3 in amino acids: CSAKRRGGETQYF. In DNA, the CDR3 is TGCAGTGCTAAGCGCCGGGGCGGGGAGACCCAGTACTTC.

This clonotype has ten or more counts. The genes are TRBV11-1 and TRBJ2-1; TRBD2 aligns across 7 bases. The junction had 13 bases not matched to a gene; V was cut back by 3 bases and J by 8 bases. Germline values: CDR1 SGHAT, CDR2 FQDESV (reference sequence). The CDR3 consists of 16 residues. DNA for the CDR3: TGTGCCAGCAGCTTTCGGGCAAGCGGGGTTCGGGATGAGCAGTTCTTC. Translated: CASSFRASGVRDEQFF. Supplemented by reference TRBV11-1 and TRBJ2-1, the full variable domain reads EAEVAQSPRYKITEKSQAVAFWCDPISGHATLYWYRQILGQGPELLVQFQDESVVDDSQLPKDRFSAERLKGVDSTLKIQPAELGDSAMYLCASSFRASGVRDEQFFGPGTRLTVL.

This clonotype showed up many times. This chain uses TRBV5-1 with TRBJ2-7, with D tentatively TRBD1 (6 bases). The germline V and J ends were trimmed by 2 bases and 2 bases, with 11 bases remaining between them. The CDR3 has 14 residues. Germline CDR1 SGHRS, CDR2 YFSETQ. This CDR3 is CASSLGTTAYEQYF. Written as DNA, the CDR3 is TGCGCCAGCAGCTTAGGGACAACGGCCTACGAGCAGTACTTC.

This clonotype appeared a few times. This chain connects TRBV7-9 to TRBJ1-2; D uncertain. Germline loops: CDR1 SEHNR, CDR2 FQNEAQ (reference sequence). V lost 2 bases to trimming and J lost 0 bases, with 13 bases between them. The CDR3 has 16 residues. The CDR3 coding sequence is TGTGCCAGCAGCTTATCGGATGGGCAGACTAACTATGGCTACACCTTC. This gives the protein CASSLSDGQTNYGYTF.

This clonotype was detected many times. V is TRBV5-1 and J is TRBJ2-1, with 10 bases fitting TRBD2. CDR3 size: 15 residues. Unmatched junction bases numbered 8, after V lost 3 bases and J lost 8 bases. The germline V gene has CDR1 SGHRS and CDR2 YFSETQ. DNA for the CDR3: TGCGCCAGCAGCTACACCGGGACTAGCGCCGATGAGCAGTTCTTC. Translating it yields CASSYTGTSADEQFF.

CDR3: CASSQELAGNTDTQYF. For the CDR3, the DNA is TGCGCCAGCAGCCAAGAACTAGCTGGTAACACAGATACGCAGTATTTT. V gene TRBV4-1 combines with J gene TRBJ2-3, with D maybe TRBD2 (6 bases). The V gene's germline CDR1 is MGHRA and CDR2 YSYEKL. The CDR3 totals 16 residues. Between the trimmed V and J ends, which lost 0 bases and 2 bases, there was a span of 12 bases.

V gene TRBV10-3 combines with J gene TRBJ1-2; D is perhaps TRBD1 (6 bases). CDR1 ENHRY and CDR2 SYGVKD come from the germline V gene. The CDR3 sequence is 12 residues long. V lost 7 bases to trimming and J lost 2 bases, with 8 bases between them. The CDR3, as DNA: TGTGCCATCAACCAGGGGAACTATGGCTACACCTTC. It translates to CAINQGNYGYTF.

This clonotype was detected only a few times. The chain carries TRBV5-1 and TRBJ1-1; no clear D gene. Looked up from germline, CDR1 is SGHRS and CDR2 is YFSETQ. This CDR3 contains 14 residues. V gave up 2 bases and J gave up 0 bases, with 8 bases separating them. The CDR3 spells CASSFDTMNTEAFF. CDR3 DNA sequence: TGCGCCAGCAGCTTCGACACTATGAACACTGAAGCTTTCTTT.

The chain has TRBV3-1 and TRBJ2-7; D call uncertain. The CDR3 runs 13 residues. CDR1 LGHDT and CDR2 YNNKEL come from the germline V gene (reference sequence). V gave up 0 bases and J gave up 6 bases, with 9 bases separating them. The CDR3 region is CASSQDLRREQYV. The CDR3 DNA is TGTGCCAGCAGCCAAGATCTTCGTCGCGAGCAGTACGTC.

This clonotype has a count of ten or more. The CDR3 bases are TGCAGTGCAAAACTTACAGGGGACGGTTGCTGCACTGAAGCTTTCTTT. It translates to CSAKLTGDGCCTEAFF. This sequence joins TRBV20-1 and TRBJ1-1, with 7 bases identical to TRBD1. The CDR3 loop spans 16 amino acids. V was pared by 6 bases and J by 4 bases, with 17 bases of the junction left unmatched. CDR1 and CDR2 from the germline V gene are DFQATT and SNEGSKA (reference sequence).

The chain uses TRBV6-2 or TRBV6-3 and TRBJ2-3; TRBD1 might be the D (6 bases). The CDR3 runs to 14 residues. Germline assignment: CDR1 MNHEY and CDR2 SVGEGT. V was pared by 7 bases and J by 2 bases, with 13 bases between. The CDR3 sequence is CASTWTVITDTQYF. CDR3 coding DNA: TGTGCCAGCACCTGGACAGTCATCACAGATACGCAGTATTTT.

This clonotype was counted many times. V gene TRBV20-1 combines with J gene TRBJ2-3; 8 nucleotides align to TRBD2. The CDR3 runs to 14 residues. V was pared by 2 bases and J by 3 bases, with 4 bases of the junction left unmatched. In germline, CDR1 is DFQATT, CDR2 SNEGSKA (reference sequence). CDR3: CSARTGGATDTQYF. CDR3 DNA sequence: TGCAGTGCTAGAACCGGGGGGGCGACAGATACGCAGTATTTT.

This clonotype has just a few counts. V gene TRBV6-1 combines with J gene TRBJ2-1; no clear D gene. Trimming removed 2 bases at V and 3 bases at J, with 8 bases between. The CDR3 sequence is 14 residues long. Germline V gene sequence: CDR1 MNHNS, CDR2 SASEGT. The CDR3 is CASSENWRYNEQFF. CDR3 DNA: TGTGCCAGCAGTGAAAACTGGCGCTACAATGAGCAGTTCTTC.

The chain carries TRBV3-1 and TRBJ1-1, with D tentatively TRBD1 (5 bases). In germline, CDR1 is LGHDT, CDR2 YNNKEL (reference sequence). The germline V and J ends were trimmed by 3 bases and 0 bases, with 8 bases remaining between them. This CDR3 spans 14 amino acids. This CDR3 reads CASSHRQLNTEAFF. As DNA, the CDR3 is TGTGCCAGCAGCCACAGACAGTTGAACACTGAAGCTTTCTTT.

This chain links TRBV3-1 with TRBJ2-7; D gene uncertain. This CDR3 is built from 12 residues. The V end was cut by 2 bases, the J end by 4 bases, with 6 bases between. The germline V gene has CDR1 LGHDT and CDR2 YNNKEL (reference sequence). The CDR3 reads CASSQPWYEQYV. The CDR3 DNA sequence: TGTGCCAGCAGCCAACCGTGGTACGAGCAGTACGTC.

This clonotype was observed a handful of times. The rearrangement links TRBV6-1 to TRBJ1-5; TRBD1 matches 11 bases. There are 15 residues in the CDR3. V lost 6 bases and J lost 6; bases outside the gene matches: 7. Germline V gene lookup returns CDR1 MNHNS and CDR2 SASEGT. CDR3 nucleotide sequence: TGTGCCAGCAGGATGGACAGGGGGCCGGGTCAGCCCCAGCATTTT. Translating it yields CASRMDRGPGQPQHF.

The chain recombines TRBV28 with TRBJ2-7, with D possibly TRBD2 on 5 matching bases. Trimming took 7 bases from V and 0 from J, leaving 10 bases between them. Germline lookup yields CDR1 MDHEN and CDR2 SYDVKM. The CDR3 has 13 amino acids. CDR3 sequence reads: CASKPGISYEQYV. The CDR3 DNA sequence: TGTGCCAGCAAACCGGGGATCTCCTACGAGCAGTACGTC.

V and J are TRBV5-4 and TRBJ2-5; D is unresolved. V was cut by 4 bases and J by 2 bases, with 6 bases left in between. The CDR3 consists of 12 residues. Germline values: CDR1 SGHNT, CDR2 YYREEE (reference sequence). CDR3 sequence (DNA): TGTGCCAGCAGCAACGGACAAGAGACCCAGTACTTC. It is translated as CASSNGQETQYF. The whole variable domain, filled in from reference TRBV5-4 and TRBJ2-5, reads ETGVTQSPTHLIKTRGQQVTLRCSSQSGHNTVSWYQQALGQGPQFIFQYYREEENGRGNFPPRFSGLQFPNYSSELNVNALELDDSALYLCASSNGQETQYFGPGTRLLVL.